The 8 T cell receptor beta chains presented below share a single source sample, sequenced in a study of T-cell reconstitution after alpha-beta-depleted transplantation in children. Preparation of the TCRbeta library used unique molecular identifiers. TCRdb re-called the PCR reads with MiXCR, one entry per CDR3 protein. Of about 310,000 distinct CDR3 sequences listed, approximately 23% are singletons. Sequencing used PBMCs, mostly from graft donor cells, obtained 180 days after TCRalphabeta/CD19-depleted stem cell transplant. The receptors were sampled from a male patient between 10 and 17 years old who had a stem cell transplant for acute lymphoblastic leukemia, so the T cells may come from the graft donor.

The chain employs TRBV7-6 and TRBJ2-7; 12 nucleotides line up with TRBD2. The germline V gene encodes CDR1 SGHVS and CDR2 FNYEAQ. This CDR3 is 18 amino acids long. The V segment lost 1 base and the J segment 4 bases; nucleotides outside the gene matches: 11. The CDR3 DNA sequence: TGTGCCAGCAGCTTAGGGACTAGCGGGACCTATTCTCCTTACGAGCAGTACTTC. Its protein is CASSLGTSGTYSPYEQYF.

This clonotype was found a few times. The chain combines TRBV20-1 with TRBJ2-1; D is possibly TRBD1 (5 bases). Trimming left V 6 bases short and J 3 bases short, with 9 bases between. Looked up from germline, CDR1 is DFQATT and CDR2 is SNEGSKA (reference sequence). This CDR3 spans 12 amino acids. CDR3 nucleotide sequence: TGCAGTGCCCCACAGGACTACAATGAGCAGTTCTTC. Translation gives CSAPQDYNEQFF.

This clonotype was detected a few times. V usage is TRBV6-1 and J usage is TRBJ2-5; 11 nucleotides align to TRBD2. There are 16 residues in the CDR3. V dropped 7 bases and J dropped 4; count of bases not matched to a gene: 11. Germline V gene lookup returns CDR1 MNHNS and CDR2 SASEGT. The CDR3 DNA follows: TGTGCCAGCACCAGACTAGCGGGAAACTTTGGAGAGACCCAGTACTTC. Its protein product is CASTRLAGNFGETQYF.

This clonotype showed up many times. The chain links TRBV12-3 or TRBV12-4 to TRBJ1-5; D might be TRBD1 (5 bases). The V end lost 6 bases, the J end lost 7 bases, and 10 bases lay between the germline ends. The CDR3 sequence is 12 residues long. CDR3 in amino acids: CASRQGIQPQHF. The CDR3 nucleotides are TGTGCCAGCAGGCAGGGCATACAGCCCCAGCATTTT.

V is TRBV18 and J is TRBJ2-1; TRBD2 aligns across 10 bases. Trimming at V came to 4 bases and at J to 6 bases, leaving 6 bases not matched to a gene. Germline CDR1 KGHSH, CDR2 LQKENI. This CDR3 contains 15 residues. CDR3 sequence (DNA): TGTGCCAGCTCACTTGGACTAGCGGCGGCCAATGAGCAGTTCTTC. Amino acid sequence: CASSLGLAAANEQFF.

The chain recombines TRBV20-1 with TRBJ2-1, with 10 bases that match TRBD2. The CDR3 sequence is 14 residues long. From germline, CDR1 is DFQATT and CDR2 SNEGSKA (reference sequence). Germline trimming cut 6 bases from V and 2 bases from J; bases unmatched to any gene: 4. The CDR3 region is CSAASGRAYNEQFF. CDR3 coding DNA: TGCAGTGCCGCAAGCGGGAGGGCCTACAATGAGCAGTTCTTC.

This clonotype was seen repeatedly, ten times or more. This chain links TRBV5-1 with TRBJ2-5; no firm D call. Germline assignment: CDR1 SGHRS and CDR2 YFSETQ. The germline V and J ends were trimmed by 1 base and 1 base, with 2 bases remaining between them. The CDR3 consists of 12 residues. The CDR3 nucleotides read TGCGCCAGCAGCTTGTCCCAAGAGACCCAGTACTTC. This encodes CASSLSQETQYF.

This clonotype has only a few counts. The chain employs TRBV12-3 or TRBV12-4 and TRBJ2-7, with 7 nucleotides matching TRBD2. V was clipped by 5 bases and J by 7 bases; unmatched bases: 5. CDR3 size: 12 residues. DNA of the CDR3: TGTGCCAGCAGTCGGGGGGTTGGGGAGCAGTACTTC. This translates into CASSRGVGEQYF.